Presented here are 18 T cell receptor beta chains from one specimen sequenced in a study of metastatic and nonmetastatic thyroid tumors. Until they underwent thyroid surgery, no patient had received any treatment. TCRdb ran MiXCR on the PCR reads. Of about 39,000 clones listed, around 20% are singletons. The sequenced sample consisted of blood. These receptors all stem from a female donor with papillary thyroid cancer or a benign thyroid nodule (not recorded which). Some clones in this sample may be carry-over from other donors' samples.

On this clone: Germline and junction disagree at one end, which may indicate a read error. V usage is TRBV6-4 and J usage is TRBJ2-2, with D possibly TRBD1 on 6 matching bases. The V gene's germline CDR1 is MRHNA and CDR2 SNTAGT. The CDR3 spans 16 residues. The CDR3 spells CASSKAVGDITWELFF. In DNA, the CDR3 is TGTGCCAGCAGCAAAGCGGTAGGGGACATCACCTGGGAGCTGTTTTTT.

This clone was detected ten times or more. The chain uses TRBV28 and TRBJ1-1, with 10 bases identical to TRBD1. Germline CDR1 is MDHEN and CDR2 is SYDVKM. V shed 5 bases and J 6 bases; nucleotides not matched to a gene: 6. The CDR3 is made up of 14 amino acids. The CDR3 coding sequence is TGTGCCAGCAGTCTCGACAGGGGGCTGCCTGAAGCTTTCTTT. Its translation is CASSLDRGLPEAFF.

This clone was recorded a few times. A read error may explain this, as a much larger clone is one base away. This chain joins TRBV12-3 or TRBV12-4 and TRBJ2-5; tentatively, D is TRBD1 (6 bases). V was cut by 5 bases and J by 3 bases, with 22 bases left in between. The CDR3 runs to 17 residues. The CDR3 spells CASSDLGGAGVKETQYF. The CDR3 nucleotides are TGTGCCAGCAGTGATCTGGGTGGGGCAGGGGTGAAAGAGACCCAGTACTTC.

V gene TRBV27 combines with J gene TRBJ2-1; D gene ambiguous. V dropped 6 bases and J dropped 8 bases, with 20 bases sitting between them. Germline V CDR1 and CDR2: MNHEY, SMNVEV (reference sequence). This CDR3 region has 15 residues. CDR3 in amino acids: CASRCTIKGTDEQFF. CDR3 DNA: TGTGCCAGCAGATGTACTATCAAAGGTACGGATGAGCAGTTCTTC.

This chain connects TRBV2 to TRBJ1-1; D might be TRBD1 (5 bases). CDR3 size: 19 residues. V was pared by 1 base and J by 2 bases, with 23 bases between. Germline CDR1 reads SNHLY; CDR2 reads FYNNEI. The CDR3 loop reads CASSEGQGQRLLINTEAFF. The CDR3 DNA reads TGTGCCAGCAGTGAAGGGCAGGGTCAACGTCTTTTGATTAACACTGAAGCTTTCTTT.

This clone has more than one count but fewer than ten. This chain links TRBV6-1 with TRBJ1-3, with D unclear. Trimming cost V 1 base and J 0 bases, with 7 bases left between them. The CDR3 loop spans 15 amino acids. Per germline, CDR1 MNHNS and CDR2 SASEGT. As DNA, the CDR3 is TGTGCCAGCAGTGAAGTGATGGGCTCTGGAAACACCATATATTTT. Residues: CASSEVMGSGNTIYF.

V usage is TRBV7-2 and J usage is TRBJ2-5; D is unclear. Trimming removed 5 bases from V and 2 bases from J, with 9 bases in between. This CDR3 has 13 residues. CDR1 is SGHTA and CDR2 is FQGNSA in the germline V gene. In DNA form, the CDR3 reads TGTGCCAGCAGCCTCTGGGCTCAAGAGACCCAGTACTTC. Its protein is CASSLWAQETQYF.

This clone appeared many times. The chain combines TRBV20-1 with TRBJ2-3, with D perhaps TRBD2 (6 bases). With 2 bases removed from V and 5 bases from J, the gap between germline ends came to 8 bases. The CDR3 covers 12 residues. Germline V gives CDR1 DFQATT, CDR2 SNEGSKA (reference sequence). The CDR3 sequence is CSARKRVDTQYF. In DNA, the CDR3 is TGCAGTGCTAGAAAGCGGGTAGATACGCAGTATTTT.

This clone was counted many times. Other DNA variants within this sample encode the same CDR3. This chain uses TRBV29-1 with TRBJ1-1; perhaps TRBD1 as D (5 bases). Germline lookup yields CDR1 SQVTM and CDR2 ANQGSEA. The CDR3 totals 13 residues. Trimming pared 6 bases from V and 4 bases from J, leaving 15 bases between. CDR3 nucleotide sequence: TGCAGCGTCAGCGGGGGTCGGAGCACTGAAGCTTTCTTT. Encoded protein: CSVSGGRSTEAFF.

This clone was counted at least ten times. The rearrangement links TRBV20-1 to TRBJ2-3; no clear D gene. The V end lost 3 bases, the J end lost 6 bases, and 10 bases lay between the germline ends. The CDR3 consists of 12 residues. Germline assignment: CDR1 DFQATT and CDR2 SNEGSKA (reference sequence). CDR3 sequence: CSASGGADTQYF. The CDR3 DNA reads TGCAGTGCTAGCGGTGGAGCGGATACGCAGTATTTT.

In this sample, this clone turned up many times. The chain employs TRBV4-1 and TRBJ2-7; D gene uncertain. The CDR3 covers 14 residues. Germline V gene sequence: CDR1 MGHRA, CDR2 YSYEKL. Between the trimmed V and J ends, which lost 0 bases and 3 bases, there was a span of 9 bases. In DNA, the CDR3 is TGCGCCAGCAGCCAAGAAGGGTCTTACTACGAGCAGTACTTC. This sequence encodes CASSQEGSYYEQYF.

This clone was detected many times. V and J are TRBV5-1 and TRBJ2-7, with D perhaps assigned TRBD1 or TRBD2 (5 bases each). The CDR3 has 15 amino acids. The germline CDR1 and CDR2 sequences are SGHRS and YFSETQ. Trimming removed 1 base from V and 2 bases from J, with 13 bases in between. The CDR3 loop is CASSLMGVPTYEQYF. The DNA for the CDR3 is TGCGCCAGCAGCTTGATGGGGGTCCCAACCTACGAGCAGTACTTC.

This clone was detected many times. A much larger clone is a single base away; this may be a read error. The rearrangement links TRBV28 to TRBJ2-7; no clear D. The CDR3 spans 11 residues. Germline V CDR1 and CDR2: MDHEN, SYDVKM. V was pared by 3 bases and J by 3 bases, with 3 bases between. CDR3 DNA sequence: TGTGCCAGCAGTTTGGTCTACGAGCAGTACTTC. Its protein is CASSLVYEQYF.

This clone was recorded a few times. The junction departs from germline at one end; a sequencing error may be responsible. V is TRBV7-9 and J is TRBJ2-7; perhaps TRBD1 as D (5 bases). The CDR3 is 13 residues long. CDR1 and CDR2 (germline): SEHNR, FQNEAQ (reference sequence). The CDR3 here is CAISLQVAYEQYF. The CDR3 DNA is TGTGCCATCAGCTTACAGGTCGCCTACGAGCAGTACTTC.

This clone was detected many times. This chain connects TRBV2 to TRBJ2-7; D is perhaps TRBD2 (6 bases). There are 13 residues in the CDR3. In germline, CDR1 is SNHLY, CDR2 FYNNEI. V lost 6 bases, J lost 3 bases, and 12 bases lay in between. The CDR3 is CASRTTSFYEQYF. DNA for the CDR3: TGTGCCAGCAGAACGACTAGTTTCTACGAGCAGTACTTC.

This clone was counted at least ten times. Just one base apart from a much larger clone, this may be a read error. The missing conserved phenylalanine or tryptophan at the end of this CDR3 makes a read error likely. Distinct nucleotide sequences in the sample also encode this CDR3. The chain has TRBV20-1 and TRBJ2-4, with 13 positions matching TRBD2. Germline V gene data show CDR1 as DFQATT and CDR2 as SNEGSKA (reference sequence). V shed 1 base and J 6 bases; nucleotides not matched to a gene: 6. The CDR3 is 16 residues long. CDR3 region: CSARVTSGRELNIQYI. In DNA, the CDR3 is TGCAGTGCTAGAGTAACTAGCGGGAGGGAGTTAAACATTCAGTACATC.

For this clone: Since a much larger clone is just one base distant, this may be a read error. V gene TRBV24-1 combines with J gene TRBJ2-4; 9 bases are a match to TRBD1. V dropped 5 bases and J dropped 8; count of bases not matched to a gene: 6. Per germline, CDR1 KGHDR and CDR2 SFDVKD. The CDR3 totals 14 residues. Here the CDR3 DNA reads TGTGCCACCAGTGGTACCCGGGACAGGGACATTCAGTACTTC. Translation: CATSGTRDRDIQYF.

This clone has ten or more counts. The chain employs TRBV19 and TRBJ1-5, with D unclear. The germline gives CDR1 LNHDA, CDR2 SQIVND (reference sequence). The V end was cut by 5 bases, the J end by 9 bases, with 14 bases between. The length of the CDR3 is 13 residues. CDR3 loop: CASSFTVLPPQHF. In DNA, the CDR3 is TGTGCCAGTAGTTTCACGGTACTTCCGCCCCAGCATTTT.